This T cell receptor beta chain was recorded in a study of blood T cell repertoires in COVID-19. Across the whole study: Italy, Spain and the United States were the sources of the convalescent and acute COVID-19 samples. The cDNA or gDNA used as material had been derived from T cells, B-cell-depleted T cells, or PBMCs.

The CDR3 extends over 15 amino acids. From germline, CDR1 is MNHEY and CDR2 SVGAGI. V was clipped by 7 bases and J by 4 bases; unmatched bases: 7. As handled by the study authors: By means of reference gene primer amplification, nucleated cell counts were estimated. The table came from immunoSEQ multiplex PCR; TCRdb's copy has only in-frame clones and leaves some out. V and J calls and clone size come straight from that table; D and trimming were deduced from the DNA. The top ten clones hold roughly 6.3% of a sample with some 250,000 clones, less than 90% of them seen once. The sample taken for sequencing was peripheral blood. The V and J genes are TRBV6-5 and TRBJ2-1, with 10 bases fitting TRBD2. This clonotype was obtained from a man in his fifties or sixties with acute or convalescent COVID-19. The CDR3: CASNTSGNWYNEQFF. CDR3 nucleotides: TGTGCCAGCAATACTAGCGGGAATTGGTACAATGAGCAGTTCTTC.